This entry lists 23 T cell receptor beta chains sequenced from one sample in a study of T cell responses to AZD1222 COVID-19 vaccine. Clones were read by immunoSEQ multiplex PCR, and TCRdb kept only the in-frame ones, dropping some. The table records approximately 85,000 clones, 70% to 90% of them present only once. The sequences come from peripheral blood, collected on day 0 of AZD1222 vaccination. The receptors here all came from an adult in good health.

This chain connects TRBV30 to TRBJ1-3; TRBD1 might be the D (5 bases). Deletions cut 2 bases from V and 4 bases from J, with 12 bases between. The CDR3 is made up of 14 amino acids. CDR1 GTSNPN and CDR2 SVGIG come from the germline V gene (reference sequence). The CDR3, as DNA: TGTGCCTGGAGTCCCGTCCGGGGGGGAAACACCATATATTTT. It translates to CAWSPVRGGNTIYF.

V is TRBV19 and J is TRBJ2-7; 11 nucleotides agree with TRBD2. The CDR3 loop spans 14 amino acids. V shed 7 bases, J shed 7 bases, and the junction held 9 bases outside the gene matches. The germline V gene encodes CDR1 LNHDA and CDR2 SQIVND (reference sequence). CDR3 protein: CASTPLAGAGEQYF. As DNA, the CDR3 is TGTGCCAGTACTCCACTAGCGGGGGCCGGTGAGCAGTACTTC.

This chain connects TRBV28 to TRBJ1-5; 7 nucleotides agree with TRBD1. This CDR3 comprises 16 residues. V gave up 5 bases and J gave up 0 bases; unmatched junction bases: 7. In germline, CDR1 is MDHEN, CDR2 SYDVKM. This CDR3 reads CASSTGQSLSNQPQHF. The CDR3 DNA follows: TGTGCCAGCAGTACGGGACAGTCCCTTAGCAATCAGCCCCAGCATTTT.

In DNA, the CDR3 is TGTGCCAGCAGCCAGGAGCTCTCTTCCTACGAGCAGTACTTC. Residues: CASSQELSSYEQYF. The chain couples TRBV7-9 to TRBJ2-7; D unclear. The CDR3 totals 14 residues. Looked up from germline, CDR1 is SEHNR and CDR2 is FQNEAQ (reference sequence). V gave up 5 bases and J gave up 1 base, with 12 bases separating them.

This clone was observed once. The genes are TRBV12-3 or TRBV12-4 and TRBJ1-1, with 8 bases aligning to TRBD1. The CDR3 is 13 amino acids. The V gene end was trimmed by 6 bases and the J gene end by 3 bases; junction bases not matched to a gene: 3. In nucleotides, the CDR3 is TGTGCCAGCAGCTACAGGGGGGACACTGAAGCTTTCTTT. Amino acids: CASSYRGDTEAFF.

This chain uses TRBV6-5 with TRBJ2-7; 7 nucleotides line up with TRBD1. The length of the CDR3 is 13 residues. The trim removed 6 bases at V and 0 bases at J, leaving 2 bases unmatched. Germline assignment: CDR1 MNHEY and CDR2 SVGAGI. The CDR3 sequence is CASRPGGSYEQYF. The DNA of the CDR3 is TGTGCCAGCAGGCCAGGGGGCTCCTACGAGCAGTACTTC.

V and J are TRBV2 and TRBJ2-5; no firm D call. The CDR3 consists of 12 residues. Germline loops: CDR1 SNHLY, CDR2 FYNNEI. The germline V and J ends were trimmed by 3 bases and 5 bases, with 7 bases remaining between them. CDR3 DNA: TGTGCCAGCAGTGACGTGGGGGAGACCCAGTACTTC. Protein sequence: CASSDVGETQYF.

The chain uses TRBV9 and TRBJ2-7; TRBD2 aligns across 8 bases. J gave up 4 bases and V 0 bases, and 6 bases lay outside the gene matches. Germline-derived CDR1 and CDR2 are SGDLS and YYNGEE. CDR3 length: 15 amino acids. As DNA, the CDR3 is TGTGCCAGCAGCGTAGGCGGACTAGCAGAATACGAGCAGTACTTC. This sequence encodes CASSVGGLAEYEQYF. Full variable domain (remainder filled in from reference TRBV9 and TRBJ2-7): DSGVTQTPKHLITATGQRVTLRCSPRSGDLSVYWYQQSLDQGLQFLIQYYNGEERAKGNILERFSAQQFPDLHSELNLSSLELGDSALYFCASSVGGLAEYEQYFGPGTRLTVT.

This clone was counted a single time. This chain links TRBV27 with TRBJ1-5; possible D gene TRBD1, 6 bases. The germline V and J ends were trimmed by 6 bases and 5 bases, with 17 bases remaining between them. Germline CDR1 and CDR2: MNHEY and SMNVEV (reference sequence). The CDR3 runs to 15 residues. The CDR3: CASSAHRELDQPQHF. As DNA, the CDR3 is TGTGCCAGCAGCGCACACAGGGAGCTGGATCAGCCCCAGCATTTT.

The rearrangement uses TRBV28 and TRBJ1-2; tentative D call: TRBD1 (6 bases). V lost 6 bases to trimming and J lost 1 base, with 12 bases between them. This CDR3 is built from 14 residues. CDR1 and CDR2 from the germline V gene are MDHEN and SYDVKM. This CDR3 is CASSSGGFNYGYTF. CDR3 sequence (DNA): TGTGCCAGCAGCTCGGGGGGCTTTAACTATGGCTACACCTTC.

The V call is TRBV7-9, the J call TRBJ2-1, with a tentative D call TRBD2 (6 bases). There are 15 residues in the CDR3. The germline V gene encodes CDR1 SEHNR and CDR2 FQNEAQ (reference sequence). Trimming cost V 4 bases and J 7 bases, with 17 bases left between them. The CDR3 sequence is CASSSRGSSINEQFF. In nucleotides, the CDR3 is TGTGCCAGCAGCTCCCGGGGGAGTTCGATAAATGAGCAGTTCTTC.

This chain uses TRBV11-2 with TRBJ2-2; the D gene could be TRBD1 or TRBD2 (6 bases each). This CDR3 is built from 14 residues. The V gene's germline CDR1 is SGHAT and CDR2 FQNNGV. Trimming shortened V by 4 bases and J by 3 bases, and 9 bases separated the two germline ends. The CDR3 reads CASSSGGHTGELFF. As DNA, the CDR3 is TGTGCCAGCAGCTCCGGGGGCCACACCGGGGAGCTGTTTTTT.

This chain uses TRBV5-4 with TRBJ1-2; 7 bases are shared with TRBD1. CDR1 SGHNT and CDR2 YYREEE come from the germline V gene (reference sequence). After removal of 0 bases from V and 13 bases from J, the junction contained 6 bases not matched to a gene. CDR3 length: 12 amino acids. The CDR3 reads CASSLDRGWGTF. The CDR3 DNA reads TGTGCCAGCAGCTTGGACAGGGGTTGGGGCACCTTC.

The chain carries TRBV9 and TRBJ2-2; 11 bases line up with TRBD2. After removal of 6 bases from V and 6 bases from J, the junction contained 7 bases not matched to a gene. This CDR3 comprises 15 residues. Germline CDR1 SGDLS, CDR2 YYNGEE. The CDR3 DNA reads TGTGCCAGCACCCCTAGCGGGAGGTTGTCCGGGGAGCTGTTTTTT. Encoded protein: CASTPSGRLSGELFF.

The V gene is TRBV3-1 (or the pseudogene TRBV3-2), the J gene TRBJ2-3, with D perhaps given as TRBD1 or TRBD2 (5 bases each). V was shortened by 3 bases and J by 10 bases, with 14 bases between the two germline ends. The CDR3 extends over 13 amino acids. Germline values: CDR1 LGHDT, CDR2 YNNKEL (reference sequence). DNA for the CDR3: TGTGCCAGCAGCCATCCGACAGCCGGGGCGCAGTATTTT. Amino acids: CASSHPTAGAQYF.

This chain links TRBV19 with TRBJ2-2; TRBD1 aligns across 9 bases. The junction had 4 bases not matched to a gene; V was cut back by 1 base and J by 4 bases. This CDR3 has 16 amino acids. Germline V lookup: CDR1 LNHDA, CDR2 SQIVND (reference sequence). Written as DNA, the CDR3 is TGTGCCAGTAGTATAGGACAGGGGGGAGCCACCGGGGAGCTGTTTTTT. It specifies CASSIGQGGATGELFF.

The chain combines TRBV18 with TRBJ2-7, with 10 bases matching TRBD2. This CDR3 is 14 amino acids long. The V gene's germline CDR1 is KGHSH and CDR2 LQKENI. V lost 3 bases, J lost 7 bases, and 6 bases stayed unmatched. CDR3 amino acids: CASSPKREGREQYF. Here the CDR3 DNA reads TGTGCCAGCTCACCTAAGCGGGAGGGCCGGGAGCAGTACTTC. The complete variable domain, with remaining parts taken from reference TRBV18 and TRBJ2-7, reads NAGVMQNPRHLVRRRGQEARLRCSPMKGHSHVYWYRQLPEEGLKFMVYLQKENIIDESGMPKERFSAEFPKEGPSILRIQQVVRGDSAAYFCASSPKREGREQYFGPGTRLTVT.

This chain uses TRBV11-1 with TRBJ1-3, with D uncertain. The germline V gene has CDR1 SGHAT and CDR2 FQDESV (reference sequence). The CDR3 spans 15 residues. V lost 5 bases, J lost 2 bases, and 13 bases lay in between. Here the CDR3 DNA reads TGTGCCAGCAGCCAAAGCAGGAGCCCTGGAAACACCATATATTTT. It yields the protein CASSQSRSPGNTIYF.

This clone came up once. This chain links TRBV18 with TRBJ1-1; weak D call: TRBD1 (5 bases). Germline V gene lookup returns CDR1 KGHSH and CDR2 LQKENI. Trimming took 2 bases from V and 2 from J, leaving 18 bases between them. CDR3 length equals 17 residues. The CDR3 spells CASSPGMGTTVNTEAFF. Written as DNA, the CDR3 is TGTGCCAGCTCACCAGGCATGGGGACGACTGTTAACACTGAAGCTTTCTTT.

The table lists this clone with a few counts. V and J are TRBV7-2 and TRBJ2-3; the D call may be TRBD1 or TRBD2 (6 bases each). The CDR3 is 17 amino acids. Germline CDR1 SGHTA, CDR2 FQGNSA. Trimming stripped 4 bases from V and 2 bases from J, with 19 bases between. The CDR3 is CASSSRRGISNTDTQYF. The DNA of the CDR3 is TGTGCCAGCAGCTCCCGGAGGGGGATTTCGAACACAGATACGCAGTATTTT.

For this clone: This same CDR3 is encoded by further DNA sequences in the sample. The V call is TRBV3-1 (or the pseudogene TRBV3-2), the J call TRBJ1-2; D call uncertain. V lost 3 bases and J 1 base, leaving 3 bases between the germline ends. This CDR3 has 12 residues. Looked up from germline, CDR1 is LGHDT and CDR2 is YNNKEL (reference sequence). The CDR3 protein is CASSQGNYGYTF. The CDR3 nucleotides are TGTGCCAGCAGCCAGGGTAACTATGGCTACACCTTC.

The chain couples TRBV12-3 or TRBV12-4 to TRBJ2-2; possible D gene TRBD2, 5 bases. Trimming cost V 7 bases and J 6 bases, with 9 bases left between them. The CDR3 contains 12 residues. The CDR3 DNA reads TGTGCCAGCACCGGGGTCGCCGGGGAGCTGTTTTTT. This encodes CASTGVAGELFF.

J is TRBJ1-1 and V is TRBV9; D is ambiguous. The CDR3 spans 16 residues. Trimming stripped 0 bases from V and 3 bases from J, with 15 bases between. Germline-derived CDR1 and CDR2 are SGDLS and YYNGEE. CDR3 sequence reads: CASSVVADGGYTEAFF. The CDR3 coding sequence is TGTGCCAGCAGCGTAGTGGCCGACGGTGGGTACACTGAAGCTTTCTTT.